This T cell receptor (beta chain) comes out of a study of cytomegalovirus exposure and HLA in healthy donors. Study observations and caveats: The authors listed 150 or so TCR beta chains as cytomegalovirus-associated.

Researchers ran the PCR with 60 Vbeta and 13 Jbeta primers. In the original processing: Roughly 81 million unique TCR beta chains, some 11 million shared, were counted in a later analysis. Assay: immunoSEQ multiplex PCR; the TCRdb copy retains only in-frame clones and omits some. The D gene and trimming were derived from the DNA, and the V and J assignments and clone size from that table. Counted here are about 98,000 clones, roughly two thirds occurring once; the ten biggest clones make up less than 1.5%. A note on this clone: Its antigen remains unidentified.

Germline values: CDR1 MNHNY, CDR2 SVGAGI (reference sequence). CDR3 length: 13 residues. This clonotype originated in a female donor in good health and CMV-seronegative. Sequenced: PBMCs. J is TRBJ2-1 and V is TRBV6-6; 9 positions agree with TRBD2. The CDR3 sequence is CALGVAGVYEQFF. In DNA form, the CDR3 reads TGTGCGCTCGGGGTAGCGGGAGTCTATGAGCAGTTCTTC.